Listed below are T cell receptor beta chains from one sample, sequenced in a study of cytotoxic CD8 clonotypes in ibrutinib-treated CLL. TCRdb's copy holds only in-frame clones and misses some; the assay was immunoSEQ multiplex PCR. The table has about 200,000 clones, 70% seen once. Sequences were derived from PBMCs, sampled after 12 months of ibrutinib treatment. The receptors here all came from a human donor with chronic lymphocytic leukemia. Each CDR3 is given with its conserved first and last residue. A D gene is named only where the DNA matches it firmly. Not all rows give a size; the values are once, few, many and, for expanded clones, a class.

V,size,J,D,DNA,CDR3
TRBV4-1,NA,TRBJ1-5,NA,TGCGCCAGCAGCCAAGAAAGCGGCAATCAGCCCCAGCATTTT,CASSQESGNQPQHF
TRBV15,few,TRBJ1-5,NA,TGTGCCACCAGCAGACCAGACTTCAATCAGCCCCAGCATTTT,CATSRPDFNQPQHF
TRBV6-4,few,TRBJ2-7,NA,TGTGCCAGCAGTGTCCTCGGTGGGGCCTATTACGAGCAGTACTTC,CASSVLGGAYYEQYF
TRBV5-4,few,TRBJ2-7,NA,TGTGCCAGCAGCCTCCCGGAAGTTACGAAGCAGTACTTC,CASSLPEVTKQYF
TRBV6-5,NA,TRBJ1-1,NA,TGTGCCAGCAGGATTAAACTACTACCCAAAACTGAAGCTTTCTTT,CASRIKLLPKTEAFF
TRBV7-9,NA,TRBJ1-1,NA,TGTGCCAGCAGCGAATTCAAGAACACTGAAGCTTTCTTT,CASSEFKNTEAFF
TRBV4-2,NA,TRBJ2-1,NA,TGTGCCAGCAGCCAGTCCGCGGGGACTTCCTACAATGAGCAGTTCTTC,CASSQSAGTSYNEQFF
TRBV30,NA,TRBJ2-7,NA,TGTGCCTGGAGTGATACAGGGTTAGAGCAGTACTTC,CAWSDTGLEQYF
TRBV30,few,TRBJ1-5,TRBD1,TGTGCCTGGAGTGTTTCAGGGGGTCAGCCCCAGCATTTT,CAWSVSGGQPQHF
TRBV28,NA,TRBJ1-5,TRBD1,TGTGCCAGCAGAACCGGGACAGGGTCCAATCAGCCCCAGCATTTT,CASRTGTGSNQPQHF
TRBV29-1,NA,TRBJ1-5,NA,TGCAGCGTTGAAATCGGGGGGAGAGACCAGCCCCAGCATTTT,CSVEIGGRDQPQHF
TRBV5-1,NA,TRBJ2-7,NA,TGCGCCAGCAGCTTGGGCGGGTCCCCCTCCTACGAGCAGTACTTC,CASSLGGSPSYEQYF
TRBV5-1,NA,TRBJ1-2,TRBD1,TGCGCCAGCAGCTTGCTCCGGGACAGGGATGGCTACACCTTC,CASSLLRDRDGYTF
TRBV5-1,NA,TRBJ1-4,NA,TGCGCCAGCACCCGAGGGATCACACCTACAACTAATGAAAAACTGTTTTTT,CASTRGITPTTNEKLFF
TRBV7-9,NA,TRBJ1-5,NA,TGTGCCAGCAGCTTAGCGATTGGTTTATGGAATCAGCCCCAGCATTTT,CASSLAIGLWNQPQHF
TRBV5-6,NA,TRBJ2-7,TRBD2,TGTGCCAGCAGCCTGTATACCGGGACTAGCGGAACTGAGCAGTACTTC,CASSLYTGTSGTEQYF
TRBV5-8,NA,TRBJ1-1,TRBD1,TGTGCCAGCAGCAGGGGGACAGGGAACACTGAAGCTTTCTTT,CASSRGTGNTEAFF
TRBV27,NA,TRBJ2-3,TRBD2,TGTGCCAGCAGTTTAATCGCGGGAGGGCCCGGAGATACGCAGTATTTT,CASSLIAGGPGDTQYF
TRBV6-5,NA,TRBJ1-2,NA,TGTGCCAGCAGCACAGGGACCTGGGGTGGCTACACCTTC,CASSTGTWGGYTF
TRBV27,NA,TRBJ2-7,TRBD2,TGTGCCAGCAAAAGGACCGGGACTAGCGGAACTGAGCAGTACTTC,CASKRTGTSGTEQYF
TRBV9,NA,TRBJ2-7,NA,TGTGCCAGCAGCGTAGACCCCGCCAGGCTGACCTACGAGCAGTACTTC,CASSVDPARLTYEQYF
TRBV6-5,NA,TRBJ1-1,NA,TGTGCCACCGAGGTGAACACTGAAGCTTTCTTT,CATEVNTEAFF
TRBV4-2,NA,TRBJ2-2,NA,TGTGCCAGCAGCCAACTCCCGGCGAACACCGGGGAGCTGTTTTTT,CASSQLPANTGELFF
TRBV9,few,TRBJ1-1,TRBD1,TGTGCCAGCAGCGTAGTGGGGACAGGGGGACGCACTGAAGCTTTCTTT,CASSVVGTGGRTEAFF
TRBV19,NA,TRBJ2-3,NA,TGTGCCAGTAGTGCCGATTCCTATACGCAGTATTTT,CASSADSYTQYF
TRBV5-4,NA,TRBJ1-3,NA,TGTGCCAGCAGCCTACCGGGGAACTCTGGAAACACCATATATTTT,CASSLPGNSGNTIYF